What follows are 9 T cell receptor beta chains derived from one specimen sequenced in a study of blood T cell repertoires in COVID-19. Sequenced by immunoSEQ multiplex PCR; TCRdb stores in-frame clones only, minus some. The table has over 200,000 clones, more than 85% seen once; the top ten hold 1.5% to 2%. What was sequenced was peripheral blood. The receptor set was obtained from a man in his forties with active or convalescent COVID-19.

This chain uses TRBV5-8 with TRBJ2-2; tentative D call: TRBD1 (6 bases). CDR1 and CDR2 (germline): SGHTS, YDEGEE. The CDR3 sequence is 14 residues long. Deletions cut 4 bases from V and 1 base from J, with 8 bases between. The DNA for the CDR3 is TGTGCCAGCAGCGGACAGAAGAACACCGGGGAGCTGTTTTTT. This sequence encodes CASSGQKNTGELFF.

The genes are TRBV7-9 and TRBJ1-5; perhaps TRBD1 as D (6 bases). Looked up from germline, CDR1 is SEHNR and CDR2 is FQNEAQ (reference sequence). V lost 1 base and J 6 bases, leaving 19 bases between the germline ends. The length of the CDR3 is 17 residues. CDR3 loop: CASSLVTGSRSSQPQHF. In DNA, the CDR3 is TGTGCCAGCAGCTTAGTAACAGGGTCGAGGTCTTCTCAGCCCCAGCATTTT.

This sequence joins TRBV19 and TRBJ1-2, with TRBD1 matching over 7 bases. V shed 5 bases and J 8 bases; nucleotides not matched to a gene: 2. Germline V gene data show CDR1 as LNHDA and CDR2 as SQIVND (reference sequence). The CDR3 has 11 residues. CDR3 in amino acids: CASSLQGGYTF. The CDR3 nucleotides read TGTGCCAGTAGTTTACAGGGGGGCTACACCTTC. The full variable domain, rest sourced from reference TRBV19 and TRBJ1-2, is DGGITQSPKYLFRKEGQNVTLSCEQNLNHDAMYWYRQDPGQGLRLIYYSQIVNDFQKGDIAEGYSVSREKKESFPLTVTSAQKNPTAFYLCASSLQGGYTFGSGTRLTVV.

The chain employs TRBV5-1 and TRBJ2-7, with D maybe TRBD1 (6 bases). Per the germline V gene, CDR1 is SGHRS and CDR2 is YFSETQ. Trimming cost V 7 bases and J 0 bases, with 14 bases left between them. CDR3 length equals 14 residues. The CDR3 reads CASHRTGTSYEQYF. The CDR3 nucleotides read TGCGCCAGCCATCGAACAGGGACCTCCTACGAGCAGTACTTC. Full variable domain (outside the CDR3, taken from reference TRBV5-1 and TRBJ2-7): KAGVTQTPRYLIKTRGQQVTLSCSPISGHRSVSWYQQTPGQGLQFLFEYFSETQRNKGNFPGRFSGRQFSNSRSEMNVSTLELGDSALYLCASHRTGTSYEQYFGPGTRLTVT.

This clone was seen only once. The genes are TRBV5-6 and TRBJ2-3; 12 bases map to TRBD2. Germline trimming cut 3 bases from V and 4 bases from J; bases unmatched to any gene: 6. Germline values: CDR1 SGHDT, CDR2 YYEEEE. The CDR3 contains 16 residues. In nucleotides, the CDR3 is TGTGCCAGCAGCTATCCTAGCGGGGGGGCACCAGATACGCAGTATTTT. Protein sequence: CASSYPSGGAPDTQYF.

Here the CDR3 reads CASLDRYTEAFF. For the CDR3, the DNA is TGTGCCAGCCTGGACAGGTACACTGAAGCTTTCTTT. The chain couples TRBV19 to TRBJ1-1; 7 positions agree with TRBD1. This CDR3 comprises 12 residues. The germline CDR1 and CDR2 sequences are LNHDA and SQIVND (reference sequence). V lost 9 bases and J lost 3; bases outside the gene matches: 4.

This clone was seen ten or more times. The gene calls are TRBV5-1 and TRBJ2-3; 7 positions match TRBD2. Germline lookup yields CDR1 SGHRS and CDR2 YFSETQ. V was clipped by 4 bases and J by 5 bases; unmatched bases: 4. The CDR3 covers 13 residues. This CDR3 is CASSGRDGDTQYF. DNA of the CDR3: TGCGCCAGCAGCGGGAGGGATGGAGATACGCAGTATTTT.

This chain links TRBV5-1 with TRBJ1-1, with 7 bases that match TRBD1. CDR3 length equals 14 residues. CDR1 and CDR2 from the germline V gene are SGHRS and YFSETQ. Trimming cost V 8 bases and J 3 bases; bases outside gene matches: 10. The CDR3: CASTKGAGDTEAFF. DNA for the CDR3: TGCGCCAGTACGAAGGGGGCAGGCGACACTGAAGCTTTCTTT.

This clone occurred once. CDR3 protein: CASSLRLNEQFF. CDR3 sequence (DNA): TGTGCCAGCAGCTTACGACTCAATGAGCAGTTCTTC. The J gene is TRBJ2-1, the V gene TRBV11-2; D gene uncertain. CDR1 is SGHAT, CDR2 FQNNGV, per germline. The CDR3 length is 12 residues. The V end was cut by 2 bases, the J end by 6 bases, with 5 bases between.